Shown below are 17 T cell receptor beta chains from a single sample sequenced in a study of blood T cell repertoires in COVID-19. Sequenced by immunoSEQ multiplex PCR; TCRdb stores in-frame clones only, minus some. The repertoire holds some 80,000 clones, with roughly 85% as singletons. Sequencing was performed on peripheral blood. These receptors came from a woman older than 75 with active or convalescent COVID-19.

The chain combines TRBV4-1 with TRBJ1-4, with D uncertain. CDR3 length: 16 amino acids. From germline, CDR1 is MGHRA and CDR2 YSYEKL. Trimming stripped 1 base from V and 0 bases from J, with 9 bases between. Here the CDR3 reads CASSQGFSATNEKLFF. CDR3 nucleotide sequence: TGCGCCAGCAGCCAAGGGTTCAGTGCAACTAATGAAAAACTGTTTTTT.

The chain employs TRBV5-1 and TRBJ2-3, with a weak D call TRBD2 (7 bases). From germline, CDR1 is SGHRS and CDR2 YFSETQ. The CDR3 is made up of 16 amino acids. V dropped 4 bases and J dropped 2 bases, with 17 bases sitting between them. CDR3 nucleotides: TGCGCCAGCAGCCAGGGGAGTAGCGGGTACACAGATACGCAGTATTTT. Amino acids: CASSQGSSGYTDTQYF. The full variable domain, rest sourced from reference TRBV5-1 and TRBJ2-3, is KAGVTQTPRYLIKTRGQQVTLSCSPISGHRSVSWYQQTPGQGLQFLFEYFSETQRNKGNFPGRFSGRQFSNSRSEMNVSTLELGDSALYLCASSQGSSGYTDTQYFGPGTRLTVL.

The CDR3: CASSQDGGNASLFYEQYF. The CDR3 nucleotides are TGTGCCAGCAGCCAAGATGGGGGGAACGCCAGCCTATTCTACGAGCAGTACTTC. The gene calls are TRBV3-1 (or the pseudogene TRBV3-2) and TRBJ2-7, with a weak D call TRBD2 (6 bases). Trimming cost V 0 bases and J 3 bases, with 21 bases left between them. The CDR3 length is 18 residues. CDR1 and CDR2 from the germline V gene are LGHDT and YNNKEL (reference sequence).

The V gene is TRBV28, the J gene TRBJ2-3; 12 nucleotides align to TRBD2. This CDR3 is 17 amino acids long. CDR1 MDHEN and CDR2 SYDVKM come from the germline V gene. J was trimmed by 4 bases and V by 7 bases; bases with no gene match: 12. The DNA of the CDR3 is TGTGCCAGCAACATCTTTGGACTAGCGGGAATGTCAGATACGCAGTATTTT. Translation: CASNIFGLAGMSDTQYF.

This clone has only one observation. This chain links TRBV28 with TRBJ2-2; D gene unclear. The CDR3 length is 16 residues. CDR1 MDHEN and CDR2 SYDVKM come from the germline V gene. V gave up 4 bases and J gave up 4 bases, with 16 bases separating them. In nucleotides, the CDR3 is TGTGCCAGCAGTTCCCCCAGAGGCCCTTCCACCGGGGAGCTGTTTTTT. The encoded protein is CASSSPRGPSTGELFF.

J is TRBJ2-1 and V is TRBV5-1; 12 bases map to TRBD2. Germline V gene lookup returns CDR1 SGHRS and CDR2 YFSETQ. Trimming took 5 bases from V and 4 from J; bases not matched to a gene: 4. CDR3 size: 15 residues. CDR3 bases: TGCGCCAGCAGACAGACTAGCGGGAGTTACAATGAGCAGTTCTTC. Translating it yields CASRQTSGSYNEQFF. The variable domain in full, with the rest retrieved from reference TRBV5-1 and TRBJ2-1, is KAGVTQTPRYLIKTRGQQVTLSCSPISGHRSVSWYQQTPGQGLQFLFEYFSETQRNKGNFPGRFSGRQFSNSRSEMNVSTLELGDSALYLCASRQTSGSYNEQFFGPGTRLTVL.

The chain uses TRBV5-5 and TRBJ2-3, with D uncertain. CDR3 size: 14 residues. Germline V lookup: CDR1 SGHKS, CDR2 YYEKEE (reference sequence). V was shortened by 3 bases and J by 1 base, with 9 bases between the two germline ends. CDR3 sequence: CASSWRGGTDTQYF. CDR3 coding DNA: TGTGCCAGCAGCTGGAGAGGTGGCACAGATACGCAGTATTTT.

This clone showed up just once. The rearrangement joins TRBV27 to TRBJ2-3; 8 bases map to TRBD1. The CDR3 consists of 15 residues. V gave up 2 bases and J gave up 2 bases; unmatched junction bases: 3. Germline V gene data show CDR1 as MNHEY and CDR2 as SMNVEV (reference sequence). Here the CDR3 reads CASSLGTGLTDTQYF. For the CDR3, the DNA is TGTGCCAGCAGTTTAGGGACAGGCCTCACAGATACGCAGTATTTT.

The chain uses TRBV6-5 and TRBJ1-1, with 7 bases fitting TRBD1. The germline V gene encodes CDR1 MNHEY and CDR2 SVGAGI. Losses at the gene ends were 6 bases for V and 3 bases for J; bases not matched to a gene: 10. The CDR3 runs to 15 residues. CDR3: CASSRETGVHTEAFF. In nucleotides, the CDR3 is TGTGCCAGCAGCCGAGAAACAGGGGTGCACACTGAAGCTTTCTTT.

The genes are TRBV7-2 and TRBJ2-3, with TRBD2 identical over 8 bases. This CDR3 is 15 amino acids long. V was pared by 4 bases and J by 8 bases, with 11 bases of the junction left unmatched. Germline CDR1 and CDR2: SGHTA and FQGNSA. The CDR3 DNA sequence: TGTGCCAGCAGCTATGTAGCGGGACGGATGGGTACGCAGTATTTT. Translation gives CASSYVAGRMGTQYF.

The V gene is TRBV7-9, the J gene TRBJ2-6; unclear D gene. CDR1 is SEHNR and CDR2 is FQNEAQ in the germline V gene (reference sequence). This CDR3 region has 15 residues. Trimming took off 1 base at V and 4 bases at J, with 8 bases between the two ends. CDR3 coding DNA: TGTGCCAGCAGCTTAGGCCGGCGGGGGGCCAACGTCCTGACTTTC. As protein: CASSLGRRGANVLTF.

The chain carries TRBV28 and TRBJ2-7; 8 nucleotides align to TRBD2. The junction had 14 bases not matched to a gene; V was cut back by 5 bases and J by 5 bases. CDR1 is MDHEN, CDR2 SYDVKM, per germline. The CDR3 runs to 16 residues. CDR3 nucleotide sequence: TGTGCCAGCAGTCTGGGGGCACAAGGCGGGAGGAACGAGCAGTACTTC. As protein: CASSLGAQGGRNEQYF.

The chain combines TRBV7-9 with TRBJ2-5; D is undetermined. Germline V gives CDR1 SEHNR, CDR2 FQNEAQ (reference sequence). The CDR3 spans 14 residues. Trimming removed 5 bases at V and 4 bases at J, with 14 bases between. The CDR3 bases are TGTGCCAGCAGCCCCGTACCCCCCGGAGAGACCCAGTACTTC. Translating gives CASSPVPPGETQYF.

This sequence joins TRBV21-1 and TRBJ1-1. TRBV21-1 is reported as a pseudogene. CDR3 length: 13 residues. CDR3 residues: CASSKKRRSEAFF. CDR3 coding DNA: TGTGCCAGCAGCAAAAAGCGGCGCTCTGAAGCTTTCTTT.

The V and J genes are TRBV3-1 (or the pseudogene TRBV3-2) and TRBJ2-5; no clear D. V lost 4 bases and J 5 bases, leaving 5 bases between the germline ends. This CDR3 region has 11 residues. Per the germline V gene, CDR1 is LGHDT and CDR2 is YNNKEL (reference sequence). The CDR3 coding sequence is TGTGCCAGCAGCCGTCGGGAGACCCAGTACTTC. Its protein product is CASSRRETQYF.

This sequence joins TRBV11-3 and TRBJ2-1, with 13 bases that match TRBD2. Germline trimming cut 5 bases from V and 4 bases from J; bases unmatched to any gene: 2. Germline CDR1 reads SGHNT; CDR2 reads YENEEA. The CDR3 totals 15 residues. The CDR3 sequence is CASSTGLAGYNEQFF. The CDR3 coding sequence is TGTGCCAGCAGCACGGGACTAGCGGGGTACAATGAGCAGTTCTTC.

The chain recombines TRBV6-2 or TRBV6-3 with TRBJ2-5, with D uncertain. V lost 2 bases to trimming and J lost 5 bases, with 9 bases between them. The germline gives CDR1 MNHEY, CDR2 SVGEGT. This CDR3 has 13 residues. CDR3 sequence: CASSYEIGETQYF. The CDR3 DNA reads as TGTGCCAGCAGTTACGAGATCGGGGAGACCCAGTACTTC.